Below are 28 T cell receptor beta chains sequenced from a single sample in a study of cytomegalovirus exposure and HLA in healthy donors. PCR primers comprised 60 Vbeta and 13 Jbeta primers. The protocol was immunoSEQ multiplex PCR, while the TCRdb copy is restricted to in-frame clones and leaves out a portion. The table shows under 100,000 clones, with about 74% occurring only once. The sequenced material came from PBMCs. The source is a woman aged 45-65 years in good health and CMV-seropositive.

The V and J genes are TRBV7-2 and TRBJ2-3, with 14 positions matching TRBD2. V gave up 6 bases and J gave up 5 bases; unmatched junction bases: 4. Germline V gene sequence: CDR1 SGHTA, CDR2 FQGNSA. This CDR3 comprises 15 residues. Here the CDR3 DNA reads TGTGCCAGCAGTCGACTAGCGGGAGGGTTAGATACGCAGTATTTT. Translating it yields CASSRLAGGLDTQYF.

There are a few counts of this clone. This chain joins TRBV6-1 and TRBJ2-7; 7 nucleotides align to TRBD1. J gave up 0 bases and V 5 bases, and 7 bases lay outside the gene matches. CDR1 is MNHNS and CDR2 is SASEGT in the germline V gene. CDR3 size: 15 residues. The CDR3 is CASSRPTGVSYEQYF. The CDR3 DNA reads as TGTGCCAGCAGTCGGCCTACAGGGGTCTCCTACGAGCAGTACTTC.

The chain recombines TRBV2 with TRBJ1-2; D unresolved. The CDR3 extends over 15 amino acids. Between the trimmed V and J ends, which lost 8 bases and 5 bases, there was a span of 21 bases. Germline assignment: CDR1 SNHLY and CDR2 FYNNEI. Written as DNA, the CDR3 is TGTGCCAGCGCCCAACCGGCGGTCCCCTCTTATGGCTACACCTTC. This sequence encodes CASAQPAVPSYGYTF.

The chain uses TRBV5-4 and TRBJ1-3; D gene uncertain. This CDR3 region has 16 residues. Germline V gene lookup returns CDR1 SGHNT and CDR2 YYREEE (reference sequence). V lost 0 bases to trimming and J lost 3 bases, with 13 bases between them. DNA for the CDR3: TGTGCCAGCAGCTTGGGGGCTGGGCAGCTTGGAAACACCATATATTTT. This encodes CASSLGAGQLGNTIYF.

This rearrangement joins TRBV2 to TRBJ2-1, with 10 nucleotides matching TRBD1. Per the germline V gene, CDR1 is SNHLY and CDR2 is FYNNEI. Losses at the gene ends were 6 bases for V and 2 bases for J; bases not matched to a gene: 4. The CDR3 is 15 residues long. The CDR3 DNA reads TGTGCCAGCAGCGGACAGGGGGGGCCCTACAATGAGCAGTTCTTC. Translated, it gives CASSGQGGPYNEQFF. The variable domain in full, with the rest retrieved from reference TRBV2 and TRBJ2-1, is EPEVTQTPSHQVTQMGQEVILRCVPISNHLYFYWYRQILGQKVEFLVSFYNNEISEKSEIFDDQFSVERPDGSNFTLKIRSTKLEDSAMYFCASSGQGGPYNEQFFGPGTRLTVL.

This chain joins TRBV5-4 and TRBJ2-1, with 8 bases fitting TRBD2. The CDR3 loop spans 16 amino acids. The germline V gene encodes CDR1 SGHNT and CDR2 YYREEE (reference sequence). J lost 4 bases, V lost 4 bases, and 10 bases had no gene match. DNA of the CDR3: TGTGCCAGCAGCACGGGACTGGCTAGCGGGTACAATGAGCAGTTCTTC. Its translation is CASSTGLASGYNEQFF.

The chain is built from TRBV4-2 and TRBJ2-7, with no clear D. Germline values: CDR1 LGHNA, CDR2 YNFKEQ. The V end was cut by 3 bases, the J end by 4 bases, with 10 bases between. The CDR3 loop spans 13 amino acids. The CDR3 DNA follows: TGTGCCAGCAGCCACGGTGGGCAGTACGAGCAGTACTTC. Encoded protein: CASSHGGQYEQYF.

This clone was seen only a few times. The junction shows a germline mismatch at one end, possibly a read error. The chain recombines TRBV5-6 with TRBJ2-2, with 8 bases that match TRBD2. Looked up from germline, CDR1 is SGHDT and CDR2 is YYEEEE. The CDR3 loop spans 18 amino acids. In nucleotides, the CDR3 is TGTGCCAGCAGCTTGGGGGGAAGCGGGAGCGATGAACACCGGGGAGCTGTTTTT. Protein sequence: CASSLGGSGSDEHRGAVF.

This clone was seen only a few times. The DNA of the CDR3 is TGCGCCAGCAGCTTAGGTGAGGGACGGGGGTACGAGCAGTACTTC. Translation: CASSLGEGRGYEQYF. The V and J genes are TRBV5-1 and TRBJ2-7; D is possibly TRBD2 (6 bases). This CDR3 contains 15 residues. Germline CDR1 and CDR2: SGHRS and YFSETQ. V lost 2 bases to trimming and J lost 4 bases, with 16 bases between them.

This clone appeared many times. The chain has TRBV10-3 and TRBJ1-2; D ambiguous. This CDR3 contains 13 residues. Germline V gives CDR1 ENHRY, CDR2 SYGVKD. The germline V and J ends were trimmed by 7 bases and 4 bases, with 13 bases remaining between them. CDR3 bases: TGTGCCATCACCACCCCGGGAACCTATGGCTACACCTTC. It translates to CAITTPGTYGYTF.

The V gene is TRBV10-3, the J gene TRBJ2-2; 7 bases agree with TRBD1. Germline-derived CDR1 and CDR2 are ENHRY and SYGVKD. The CDR3 covers 16 residues. Trimming cost V 3 bases and J 2 bases; bases outside gene matches: 6. CDR3 DNA: TGTGCCATCAGTGACTACCGGGACAGCAACACCGGGGAGCTGTTTTTT. Translation: CAISDYRDSNTGELFF.

The chain carries TRBV6-6 and TRBJ1-4, with TRBD1 matching over 10 bases. The CDR3 covers 16 residues. Losses at the gene ends were 6 bases for V and 6 bases for J; bases not matched to a gene: 10. Germline V CDR1 and CDR2: MNHNY, SVGAGI (reference sequence). CDR3 amino acids: CASSPDRGQVDEKLFF. In DNA form, the CDR3 reads TGTGCCAGCAGCCCAGACAGGGGGCAGGTTGATGAAAAACTGTTTTTT.

The chain's CDR3 is CASSSSSGRRGDTQYF. CDR3 nucleotide sequence: TGTGCCAGCAGTAGCTCTAGCGGGAGACGAGGAGATACGCAGTATTTT. The V call is TRBV28, the J call TRBJ2-3; 10 positions agree with TRBD2. This CDR3 has 16 amino acids. Trimming at V came to 5 bases and at J to 5 bases, leaving 10 bases not matched to a gene. Germline loops: CDR1 MDHEN, CDR2 SYDVKM.

V gene TRBV6-6 combines with J gene TRBJ2-5; D is unresolved. CDR3 length equals 11 residues. Trimming took off 6 bases at V and 2 bases at J, with 4 bases between the two ends. CDR1 MNHNY and CDR2 SVGAGI come from the germline V gene (reference sequence). The CDR3 DNA follows: TGTGCCAGCAGCACACAAGAGACCCAGTACTTC. Amino acids: CASSTQETQYF.

The table lists this clone with a count of one. This chain joins TRBV7-8 and TRBJ1-2; possibly TRBD1 for D (6 bases). CDR1 is SGHVS, CDR2 FQNEAQ, per germline. This CDR3 comprises 16 residues. Trimming removed 7 bases at V and 7 bases at J, with 25 bases between. CDR3: CASTRRTAPYRGGYTF. The CDR3 bases are TGTGCCAGCACAAGACGGACAGCACCCTATCGGGGTGGCTACACCTTC.

This chain connects TRBV6-1 to TRBJ1-2; 10 bases map to TRBD1. The germline V gene has CDR1 MNHNS and CDR2 SASEGT. V was clipped by 0 bases and J by 8 bases; unmatched bases: 12. This CDR3 has 17 amino acids. This chain's CDR3 is CASSEASPTGGGRGYTF. The CDR3, as DNA: TGTGCCAGCAGTGAAGCGTCCCCGACAGGGGGCGGAAGGGGCTACACCTTC.

This clone was recorded a few times. The chain recombines TRBV6-1 with TRBJ1-1, with a tentative D call TRBD1 (5 bases). V was clipped by 4 bases and J by 5 bases, with 14 bases between them. CDR1 MNHNS and CDR2 SASEGT come from the germline V gene. The CDR3 has 14 amino acids. CDR3: CASSGVQGTTEAFF. In DNA form, the CDR3 reads TGTGCCAGCAGTGGCGTTCAGGGAACGACTGAAGCTTTCTTT.

This clone has more than one count but fewer than ten. V and J are TRBV19 and TRBJ2-1, with 11 bases identical to TRBD2. Trimming removed 6 bases from V and 10 bases from J; junction bases left unmatched: 8. Germline CDR1 reads LNHDA; CDR2 reads SQIVND (reference sequence). The CDR3 extends over 14 amino acids. The CDR3 DNA reads as TGTGCCAGTAGCCCTAGCGGGAGGCTTTCGGAGCAGTTCTTC. Translated, it gives CASSPSGRLSEQFF.

The chain combines TRBV7-6 with TRBJ2-3; tentative D call: TRBD2 (5 bases). In germline, CDR1 is SGHVS, CDR2 FNYEAQ. V was trimmed by 5 bases and J by 1 base, leaving 10 bases between them. This CDR3 region has 14 residues. The CDR3 DNA follows: TGTGCCAGCAGCCCCGGACTCGGCACAGATACGCAGTATTTT. It is translated as CASSPGLGTDTQYF.

This chain links TRBV25-1 with TRBJ2-7; 9 bases align to TRBD1. Germline CDR1 is MGHDK and CDR2 is SYGVNS. The CDR3 contains 15 residues. Trimming removed 1 base from V and 3 bases from J; junction bases left unmatched: 4. The CDR3 region is CASSEWDRVVYEQYF. The DNA for the CDR3 is TGTGCCAGCAGTGAATGGGACAGGGTAGTCTACGAGCAGTACTTC.

The chain links TRBV19 to TRBJ1-1; possibly TRBD1 for D (6 bases). The CDR3 contains 14 residues. Germline loops: CDR1 LNHDA, CDR2 SQIVND (reference sequence). Between the trimmed V and J ends, which lost 7 bases and 5 bases, there was a span of 17 bases. CDR3 protein: CASTSLGGQTEAFF. For the CDR3, the DNA is TGTGCCAGTACCTCACTGGGGGGGCAGACTGAAGCTTTCTTT. Using reference TRBV19 and TRBJ1-1 for the parts outside the CDR3, the full variable domain is DGGITQSPKYLFRKEGQNVTLSCEQNLNHDAMYWYRQDPGQGLRLIYYSQIVNDFQKGDIAEGYSVSREKKESFPLTVTSAQKNPTAFYLCASTSLGGQTEAFFGQGTRLTVV.

The table lists this clone with a few counts. The genes are TRBV6-6 and TRBJ2-2, with 8 bases aligning to TRBD2. CDR1 and CDR2 (germline): MNHNY, SVGAGI (reference sequence). This CDR3 has 14 residues. V gave up 8 bases and J gave up 3 bases; unmatched junction bases: 5. The CDR3 sequence is CASRPAGDTGELFF. Written as DNA, the CDR3 is TGTGCCAGCCGCCCAGCGGGAGACACCGGGGAGCTGTTTTTT.

This sequence joins TRBV28 and TRBJ2-1; tentative D call: TRBD2 (6 bases). Per germline, CDR1 MDHEN and CDR2 SYDVKM. V shed 5 bases and J shed 0 bases, with 17 bases lying between them. This CDR3 comprises 17 residues. CDR3 DNA: TGTGCCAGCAGTCCGGCAGGTTGGCGGGACTCCTACAATGAGCAGTTCTTC. Translated: CASSPAGWRDSYNEQFF.

The chain couples TRBV6-5 to TRBJ2-7; D is undetermined. Germline V gives CDR1 MNHEY, CDR2 SVGAGI. Trimming cost V 4 bases and J 4 bases, with 5 bases left between them. The CDR3 contains 11 residues. The CDR3 loop reads CASSSRYEQYF. CDR3 nucleotide sequence: TGTGCCAGCAGTTCTCGGTACGAGCAGTACTTC.

This chain joins TRBV9 and TRBJ2-1; 14 bases align to TRBD2. The V gene's germline CDR1 is SGDLS and CDR2 YYNGEE. This CDR3 comprises 16 residues. After removal of 4 bases from V and 9 bases from J, the junction contained 9 bases not matched to a gene. Here the CDR3 reads CASSSRGLAGGIEQFF. The CDR3 DNA reads TGTGCCAGCAGCTCGAGAGGACTAGCGGGAGGTATTGAGCAGTTCTTC. Full variable domain (rest looked up from reference TRBV9 and TRBJ2-1): DSGVTQTPKHLITATGQRVTLRCSPRSGDLSVYWYQQSLDQGLQFLIQYYNGEERAKGNILERFSAQQFPDLHSELNLSSLELGDSALYFCASSSRGLAGGIEQFFGPGTRLTVL.

The chain combines TRBV2 with TRBJ1-5; D is uncertain. This CDR3 contains 14 residues. Trimming left V 3 bases short and J 1 base short, with 7 bases between. The germline CDR1 and CDR2 sequences are SNHLY and FYNNEI. This chain's CDR3 is CASSEWRSNQPQHF. As DNA, the CDR3 is TGTGCCAGCAGTGAGTGGCGGAGCAATCAGCCCCAGCATTTT.

The V and J genes are TRBV5-8 and TRBJ2-5, with 9 positions matching TRBD1. The trim removed 4 bases at V and 3 bases at J, leaving 10 bases unmatched. The CDR3 sequence is 16 residues long. Germline lookup yields CDR1 SGHTS and CDR2 YDEGEE. The DNA of the CDR3 is TGTGCCAGCAGCACCTTCAGACAGGGGGGGGAAGAGACCCAGTACTTC. It codes for CASSTFRQGGEETQYF.

This sequence joins TRBV27 and TRBJ1-2; 8 bases are a match to TRBD1. CDR1 is MNHEY, CDR2 SMNVEV, per germline (reference sequence). V was clipped by 2 bases and J by 8 bases; unmatched bases: 10. This CDR3 is built from 15 residues. In DNA, the CDR3 is TGTGCCAGCAGTTTAGACAGGACAGGGACTGGGGGCTACACCTTC. It translates to CASSLDRTGTGGYTF.